This T cell receptor beta chain came from a study of shared clonotypes between healthy human individuals. The CDR3 covers 15 residues. Trimming at V came to 2 bases and at J to 4 bases, leaving 6 bases not matched to a gene. Profiling relied on immunoSEQ multiplex PCR, and the TCRdb table lists in-frame clones only, not all of them. The sample consists of 900,000 to 1,200,000 clones, around 78% of them appearing once. In its sample, this clone was seen once. The chain joins TRBV5-7 to TRBJ2-3; 8 bases are shared with TRBD2. TRBV5-7 is sorted into the ORF group, with uncertain function. The clonotype comes from a man aged 18-30 years in good health. Some clones in this sample may be carry-over from other donors' samples. The specimen was memory CD4+ T cells from PBMCs. Noted subset: CD45RA-negative fraction. CDR3 nucleotide sequence: TGTGCCAGCAGCTTACCGGGAGGGCTCGCAGATACGCAGTATTTT. It specifies CASSLPGGLADTQYF.